The source of this T cell receptor beta chain is a study of HIV-infected children after antiretroviral therapy interruption (dated by TCRdb to about 2019). Notes on the research overall: Eight children were included: four on planned treatment interruption and four on continuous treatment, all with CD4+ count above 500 and viral load below 50 copies/ml. Median age was about 9.8 years in the interruption group and over 7 years in the continuous treatment group. Recorded exposure to EBV and CMV was present in most of the participating children. Interruption-arm samples came from week 0, week 12, end of interruption (week 24 or 48), and about 3 years after study end. For the continuous-treatment arm, samples from the corresponding weeks 0, 48 and 150 were analyzed. Alongside thymic output measurements, TCR repertoires of children on planned treatment interruption were compared with TCR repertoires of children on continuous antiretroviral treatment.

The intended sense of this specimen's treatment or condition label: PENTA 11 planned treatment interruption arm or continuous ART arm. The participants, all children from the United Kingdom aged 2 to 15 years, had been on at least three-drug ART for a minimum of 24 weeks. The study required cryopreserved PBMCs containing at least 5 million viable cells, and a few candidate patients were excluded because of low viable PBMC yield. Naive CD4+ CD45RA+ CD45RO- T cells were FACS-sorted from thawed PBMCs on a FACSAria III cell sorter. After sorting, the cells were fixed and RNA was extracted first with the RNeasy FFPE kit and then with the RNeasy Micro kit. What the authors observed across the whole study: The small number of patients is a limitation of the study, so the data should be interpreted with caution. In naive CD4+ repertoires of PTI patients, CDR3 sharing between time points fell after interruption began; many sequences were shared between end of interruption and 3 years later. An increase in the naive CD4+ Gini coefficient was observed by the end of treatment interruption, suggesting clonal expansion, and a return to baseline was observed by 3 years. Sorted CD45RA+ naive cells might include minor non-naive CD45RA+ populations such as EMRA or stem memory cells.

Turning to this clonotype: There is no known antigen for this receptor. One base away there is no much larger clone; base qualities are not given.

The method was 3' RACE. TCR libraries were generated from RNA by a 3' RACE protocol incorporating unique molecular identifiers so that PCR amplification bias could be corrected. Up to roughly 12 amplicon libraries were pooled and sequenced on an Illumina MiSeq with v2 2x250 paired-end chemistry. In the paper's pipeline: Reads were processed with Decombinator for assignment of V and J genes and CDR3, and barcode-based correction of errors and PCR bias was applied. Before Gini coefficients were calculated with the R ineq package, the repertoires were subsampled to the same depth. CDR3 similarity was assessed with GLIPH, Hamming distance and a shared triplet metric. Using fastp at Q25 and MiXCR, TCRdb reprocessed the public reads and kept productive beta chains. CDR3 protein sequences are deduplicated, and each keeps its most common genes and DNA. These V and J calls originate from TCRdb's pipeline instead of the authors' own analysis. This sample lists about 37,000 distinct CDR3 sequences; less than 8.5% were detected once. The ten largest clones represent about 0.91% of the sample.

Taken from the germline V gene (reference sequence), the CDR1 and CDR2 loops are DFQATT and SNEGSKA. CDR3 length: 15 amino acids, cysteine to phenylalanine. Just the 45-base CDR3 DNA is kept, in frame starting at base 1. V is shortened by 1 base, J by 1 base, and the region joining them spans 14 bases. The specimen was CD45RA+ CD4+ T cells from PBMCs, pooled from several time points, collected from a donor given antiretroviral therapy, either interrupted or continuous. Sample cell subset or site, as interpreted from the label and publication: naive CD4+ CD45RA+ CD45RO- T cells. The rearrangement combines TRBV20-1 with TRBJ2-7; a tentative D match to TRBD1 spans 6 bases. The origin of this receptor is a pool of human donors with HIV. The bases read TGCAGTGCTAGAGTACAGGGAGTAGTATCCTACGAGCAGTACTTC. Protein translation: CSARVQGVVSYEQYF.